One sample yielded the 8 T cell receptor beta chains listed below, sequenced in a study of T cells in Graves' hyperthyroidism and ophthalmopathy (dated by TCRdb to between 2018 and 2021). Library method: multiplex PCR. TCRdb records Illumina HiSeq 2000 as the sequencer. The TCR beta CDR3 regions were amplified from the RNA transcripts. The TCR CDR3 was subjected to a first round of RT-PCR using the HTBI primer set and the Qiagen OneStep RT-PCR kit. TCRdb's own reprocessing of the public reads used fastp at Q25 and MiXCR and kept productive beta chains. Duplicate CDR3 protein sequences are folded into a single record with the most common DNA and genes. Across this sample there are about 410,000 distinct CDR3 sequences, with approximately 14% seen only once. The ten biggest clones cover roughly 13% of the sample. The sample comprised blood. The receptors here all came from a man younger than 30 with Graves' ophthalmopathy.

This clonotype was seen many times. The rearrangement joins TRBV15 to TRBJ2-1; D is perhaps TRBD2 (6 bases). The length of the CDR3 is 14 residues. V lost 8 bases and J lost 8, with 19 bases in between. The V gene's germline CDR1 is LNHNV and CDR2 YYDKDF (reference sequence). CDR3 nucleotide sequence: TGTGCCACCGAGGACTACCTCTTGGGGGATGAGCAGTTCTTC. Its protein is CATEDYLLGDEQFF.

This clonotype was detected many times. The chain recombines TRBV16 with TRBJ2-7, with D perhaps TRBD1 (5 bases). The CDR3 totals 15 residues. Trimming left V 1 base short and J 1 base short, with 11 bases between. Per germline, CDR1 KGHSY and CDR2 FQNENV. CDR3 nucleotides: TGTGCCAGCAGCCAATTCCAGGGCAGTTCCTACGAGCAGTACTTC. Amino acids: CASSQFQGSSYEQYF.

This clonotype has ten or more counts. The chain employs TRBV28 and TRBJ1-6; D gene ambiguous. Germline CDR1 and CDR2: MDHEN and SYDVKM. Trimming stripped 3 bases from V and 4 bases from J, with 10 bases between. There are 15 residues in the CDR3. CDR3 residues: CASSFPRAYNSPLHF. Here the CDR3 DNA reads TGTGCCAGCAGTTTCCCTAGGGCATATAATTCACCCCTCCACTTT.

This clonotype showed up many times. The chain links TRBV5-1 to TRBJ1-1, with a weak D call TRBD1 (5 bases). This CDR3 contains 16 residues. The germline CDR1 and CDR2 sequences are SGHRS and YFSETQ. V gave up 2 bases and J gave up 3 bases, with 17 bases separating them. CDR3 nucleotide sequence: TGCGCCAGCAGCTTAGGACAAGTAATAGGCGACACTGAAGCTTTCTTT. Translated: CASSLGQVIGDTEAFF.

This clonotype was observed a few times. This chain links TRBV20-1 with TRBJ2-3; 7 bases map to TRBD1. V shed 5 bases, J shed 0 bases, and the junction held 5 bases outside the gene matches. CDR3 size: 14 residues. CDR1 and CDR2 from the germline V gene are DFQATT and SNEGSKA (reference sequence). The CDR3 here is CSALGQQSTDTQYF. CDR3 DNA sequence: TGCAGTGCTCTGGGACAGCAAAGCACAGATACGCAGTATTTT.

This clonotype was seen more than once but under ten times. This sequence joins TRBV20-1 and TRBJ1-5; no reliable D call. The CDR3 totals 13 residues. The ends were cut back, 3 bases at V and 0 bases at J, with 6 bases in the middle. Germline loops: CDR1 DFQATT, CDR2 SNEGSKA (reference sequence). The CDR3 sequence: CSASMGSNQPQHF. The CDR3 bases are TGCAGTGCTAGTATGGGTAGCAATCAGCCCCAGCATTTT.

The sample holds many counts of this clonotype. This chain joins TRBV7-2 and TRBJ2-1, with 7 bases aligning to TRBD2. J gave up 4 bases and V 1 base, and 7 bases lay outside the gene matches. The CDR3 is 16 residues long. Germline lookup yields CDR1 SGHTA and CDR2 FQGNSA. The CDR3 loop is CASSLVRLAVYNEQFF. The CDR3 DNA sequence: TGTGCCAGCAGCTTAGTCCGGCTAGCGGTTTACAATGAGCAGTTCTTC.

This clonotype appeared many times. This rearrangement joins TRBV28 to TRBJ1-5, with no clear D. There are 14 residues in the CDR3. Germline-derived CDR1 and CDR2 are MDHEN and SYDVKM. The V gene lost 3 bases and the J gene lost 3 bases, with 9 bases spanning the gap. The chain's CDR3 is CASSLYAYNQPQHF. The CDR3 DNA sequence: TGTGCCAGCAGTTTGTACGCCTACAATCAGCCCCAGCATTTT. Based on the CDR3 plus reference TRBV28 and TRBJ1-5, the full variable domain is DVKVTQSSRYLVKRTGEKVFLECVQDMDHENMFWYRQDPGLGLRLIYFSYDVKMKEKGDIPEGYSVSREKKERFSLILESASTNQTSMYLCASSLYAYNQPQHFGDGTRLSIL.